The next 15 T cell receptor beta chains were all read from a single sample in a study of cytomegalovirus exposure and HLA in healthy donors. Primers for the PCR totalled 60 Vbeta and 13 Jbeta. Assay used: immunoSEQ multiplex PCR; TCRdb lists only in-frame clones, some missing. The table lists around 100,000 clones, about 70% of them singletons. The sequencing input was PBMCs. The receptor source for this set is a man aged 50 to 59 in good health and CMV-seropositive.

The V and J genes are TRBV10-1 and TRBJ2-1; a weak D match, TRBD1 (6 bases). Germline CDR1 and CDR2: WNHNN and SYGVQD (reference sequence). The V gene lost 0 bases and the J gene lost 5 bases, with 8 bases spanning the gap. This CDR3 has 14 residues. The CDR3 is CASSESNRDNEQFF. CDR3 bases: TGCGCCAGCAGTGAGTCAAACAGGGACAATGAGCAGTTCTTC.

This chain uses TRBV7-3 with TRBJ2-1; D perhaps matches TRBD2 (6 bases). This CDR3 spans 15 amino acids. Germline CDR1 and CDR2: SGHTA and FQGTGA. With 5 bases removed from V and 2 bases from J, the gap between germline ends came to 13 bases. This CDR3 is CASSLTRGTYNEQFF. The CDR3 DNA sequence: TGTGCCAGCAGCCTGACTAGAGGGACCTACAATGAGCAGTTCTTC.

The chain combines TRBV29-1 with TRBJ2-5; D is unresolved. Germline loops: CDR1 SQVTM, CDR2 ANQGSEA. This CDR3 region has 15 residues. The germline V and J ends were trimmed by 6 bases and 2 bases, with 19 bases remaining between them. The CDR3 sequence is CSVHFVGTEQETQYF. In nucleotides, the CDR3 is TGCAGCGTCCACTTCGTGGGTACAGAACAAGAGACCCAGTACTTC.

This chain uses TRBV30 with TRBJ1-1; 8 bases line up with TRBD1. The CDR3 spans 14 residues. The germline V gene has CDR1 GTSNPN and CDR2 SVGIG (reference sequence). The V gene end was trimmed by 0 bases and the J gene end by 4 bases; junction bases not matched to a gene: 4. CDR3 protein: CAWSVSQGVTEAFF. The CDR3 region has the DNA TGTGCCTGGAGTGTATCACAGGGGGTCACTGAAGCTTTCTTT.

The chain has TRBV7-2 and TRBJ2-2; no definite D call. The V and J ends lost 2 bases and 0 bases respectively, with 13 bases between them. The CDR3 is made up of 17 amino acids. Germline V gene data show CDR1 as SGHTA and CDR2 as FQGNSA. The DNA for the CDR3 is TGTGCCAGCAGCTTATTCCCCACTCTCGCGAACACCGGGGAGCTGTTTTTT. It is translated as CASSLFPTLANTGELFF. Combining the CDR3 with reference TRBV7-2 and TRBJ2-2 gives the whole variable domain GAGVSQSPSNKVTEKGKDVELRCDPISGHTALYWYRQSLGQGLEFLIYFQGNSAPDKSGLPSDRFSAERTGGSVSTLTIQRTQQEDSAVYLCASSLFPTLANTGELFFGEGSRLTVL.

The chain carries TRBV4-2 and TRBJ2-1, with 10 nucleotides matching TRBD1. The germline CDR1 and CDR2 sequences are LGHNA and YNFKEQ. The CDR3 loop spans 16 amino acids. Trimming took 5 bases from V and 0 from J; bases not matched to a gene: 4. The CDR3 DNA is TGTGCCAGCAGCTTCAGGACAGGGGGCTCCTACAATGAGCAGTTCTTC. Its protein is CASSFRTGGSYNEQFF.

The chain recombines TRBV7-3 with TRBJ2-3; maybe TRBD2 (6 bases). Trimming stripped 5 bases from V and 5 bases from J, with 14 bases between. The CDR3 covers 14 residues. Germline lookup yields CDR1 SGHTA and CDR2 FQGTGA. DNA for the CDR3: TGTGCCAGCAGCGCCGGGACTCGCGTAGATACGCAGTATTTT. Translated, it gives CASSAGTRVDTQYF.

There are a few counts of this clone. This chain uses TRBV5-1 with TRBJ2-5; weak D call: TRBD1 (6 bases). The CDR3 totals 14 residues. In germline, CDR1 is SGHRS, CDR2 YFSETQ. V was cut by 5 bases and J by 5 bases, with 16 bases left in between. The CDR3 DNA follows: TGCGCCAGCAGTCCAGGGGTGCCGGGCGAGACCCAGTACTTC. Translated, it gives CASSPGVPGETQYF.

This clone showed up just a few times. This chain uses TRBV5-1 with TRBJ2-1; TRBD2 is a possible D gene (7 bases). The CDR3 totals 15 residues. CDR1 is SGHRS and CDR2 is YFSETQ in the germline V gene. V was cut by 1 base and J by 10 bases, with 18 bases left in between. CDR3 in amino acids: CASSLREGGAREQFF. DNA for the CDR3: TGCGCCAGCAGCTTGAGGGAGGGGGGGGCCCGGGAGCAGTTCTTC.

In this sample, this clone turned up once. This chain uses TRBV18 with TRBJ1-1; TRBD1 matches 11 bases. Germline V gives CDR1 KGHSH, CDR2 LQKENI. V dropped 1 base and J dropped 5; count of bases not matched to a gene: 6. This CDR3 has 16 residues. The DNA for the CDR3 is TGTGCCAGCTCACCACGCTCCGGGACAGGGGGAACTGAAGCTTTCTTT. It encodes CASSPRSGTGGTEAFF.

The V and J genes are TRBV4-2 and TRBJ2-7, with 9 bases that match TRBD1. This CDR3 is 15 amino acids long. The ends lost 3 bases at V and 4 bases at J; junction bases unmatched: 7. Per the germline V gene, CDR1 is LGHNA and CDR2 is YNFKEQ. The CDR3: CASSQGDRENYEQYF. The CDR3 DNA is TGTGCCAGCAGCCAGGGGGACAGGGAGAATTACGAGCAGTACTTC.

The V gene is TRBV5-1, the J gene TRBJ2-1; D is ambiguous. Per the germline V gene, CDR1 is SGHRS and CDR2 is YFSETQ. This CDR3 spans 13 amino acids. Trimming took off 0 bases at V and 6 bases at J, with 7 bases between the two ends. The CDR3 protein is CASSLDGPNEQFF. CDR3 in DNA: TGCGCCAGCAGCTTGGACGGTCCCAATGAGCAGTTCTTC.

The chain has TRBV2 and TRBJ2-3; 14 bases agree with TRBD2. With 5 bases clipped from V and 4 bases from J, the junction kept 8 bases outside the gene matches. This CDR3 contains 17 residues. CDR1 and CDR2 (germline): SNHLY, FYNNEI. The CDR3 spells CASSRGLAGAGSDTQYF. The CDR3 bases are TGTGCCAGCAGTCGGGGACTAGCGGGAGCAGGCTCAGATACGCAGTATTTT.

This chain uses TRBV13 with TRBJ2-5; D is unresolved. CDR3 length equals 14 residues. Germline loops: CDR1 PRHDT, CDR2 FYEKMQ (reference sequence). Trimming removed 0 bases at V and 1 base at J, with 6 bases between. CDR3 residues: CASSLGGSQETQYF. The CDR3, as DNA: TGTGCCAGCAGCTTAGGGGGCTCCCAAGAGACCCAGTACTTC.

The chain couples TRBV27 to TRBJ2-1; D gene uncertain. The CDR3 loop spans 14 amino acids. Trimming took off 1 base at V and 3 bases at J, with 7 bases between the two ends. Per the germline V gene, CDR1 is MNHEY and CDR2 is SMNVEV (reference sequence). Here the CDR3 reads CASSLLAFYNEQFF. The CDR3 bases are TGTGCCAGCAGTTTATTGGCCTTCTACAATGAGCAGTTCTTC.